The 22 T cell receptor beta chains in this list originate from one sample, sequenced in a study of radiotherapy plus CTLA-4 blockade in lung cancer. Generated by immunoSEQ multiplex PCR, the TCRdb table keeps only in-frame clones and is missing some. The sample carries about 45,000 clones, roughly 60% recorded once. The sample consisted of peripheral blood, taken from a patient treated with radiotherapy plus ipilimumab. These receptors were obtained from a human donor with non-small cell lung cancer who had a partial response to radiotherapy plus ipilimumab.

The chain uses TRBV6-5 and TRBJ1-1; a weak D match, TRBD1 (5 bases). This CDR3 region has 13 residues. Germline loops: CDR1 MNHEY, CDR2 SVGAGI. V dropped 5 bases and J dropped 4 bases, with 11 bases sitting between them. CDR3 nucleotides: TGTGCCAGCAGTGTTCGACAGAGCACTGAAGCTTTCTTT. Translated: CASSVRQSTEAFF.

This sequence joins TRBV2 and TRBJ2-3; 8 nucleotides align to TRBD2. Germline CDR1 reads SNHLY; CDR2 reads FYNNEI. The CDR3 spans 15 residues. The V and J ends lost 7 bases and 5 bases, in that order; junction bases with no gene match: 11. The CDR3 nucleotides read TGTGCCAGCAACCGAGTCCCGGGGGGGCAAGATACGCAGTATTTT. Translation: CASNRVPGGQDTQYF.

This sequence joins TRBV30 and TRBJ2-5; a possible D gene is TRBD2 (6 bases). The V end was cut by 7 bases, the J end by 5 bases, with 17 bases between. The CDR3 length is 13 residues. Germline lookup yields CDR1 GTSNPN and CDR2 SVGIG (reference sequence). CDR3 sequence: CASEVAGRETQYF. For the CDR3, the DNA is TGTGCCTCCGAAGTTGCGGGACGCGAGACCCAGTACTTC.

V is TRBV13 and J is TRBJ1-2; no clear D. CDR3 size: 12 residues. Trimming left V 6 bases short and J 2 bases short, with 7 bases between. Germline V gene lookup returns CDR1 PRHDT and CDR2 FYEKMQ (reference sequence). The CDR3 nucleotides read TGTGCCAGCAGTGTACTCAACTATGGCTACACCTTC. Amino acid sequence: CASSVLNYGYTF.

This chain uses TRBV10-3 with TRBJ1-1; D gene uncertain. In germline, CDR1 is ENHRY, CDR2 SYGVKD. This CDR3 is built from 15 residues. V was shortened by 4 bases and J by 1 base, with 13 bases between the two germline ends. Here the CDR3 reads CAISVVNRENTEAFF. The CDR3 nucleotides read TGTGCCATCAGTGTAGTGAACAGAGAGAACACTGAAGCTTTCTTT.

With respect to this clone: Germline and junction disagree at one end, which may indicate a read error. This sequence joins TRBV18 and TRBJ2-5; 7 nucleotides align to TRBD2. CDR1 is KGHSH, CDR2 LQKENI, per germline. This CDR3 spans 14 amino acids. DNA for the CDR3: TGTGCCAGCTCCCCTTCCCTAGCGGAAGAGATCCAGTACTTC. Translated: CASSPSLAEEIQYF.

The chain recombines TRBV7-9 with TRBJ2-7; TRBD2 matches 13 bases. Looked up from germline, CDR1 is SEHNR and CDR2 is FQNEAQ (reference sequence). The CDR3 runs to 15 residues. The V gene end was trimmed by 5 bases and the J gene end by 7 bases; junction bases not matched to a gene: 8. DNA for the CDR3: TGTGCCAGCAGCCCCGGACTAGCGGGAGTCTTTGAGCAGTACTTC. Protein: CASSPGLAGVFEQYF. Drawing the rest from reference TRBV7-9 and TRBJ2-7, the complete variable domain is DTGVSQNPRHKITKRGQNVTFRCDPISEHNRLYWYRQTLGQGPEFLTYFQNEAQLEKSRLLSDRFSAERPKGSFSTLEIQRTEQGDSAMYLCASSPGLAGVFEQYFGPGTRLTVT.

V gene TRBV5-4 combines with J gene TRBJ1-1; no reliable D call. V was pared by 9 bases and J by 2 bases, with 26 bases between. The V gene's germline CDR1 is SGHNT and CDR2 YYREEE (reference sequence). The CDR3 has 17 amino acids. This CDR3 reads CATQVGPVGGINTEAFF. The CDR3 DNA sequence: TGTGCCACTCAAGTAGGGCCCGTGGGAGGGATTAACACTGAAGCTTTCTTT.

This clone occurred a few times. The chain joins TRBV10-3 to TRBJ1-2; D is unresolved. CDR1 is ENHRY, CDR2 SYGVKD, per germline. With 0 bases removed from V and 8 bases from J, the gap between germline ends came to 19 bases. There are 16 residues in the CDR3. The CDR3 here is CAISESGLSRGRGYTF. CDR3 coding DNA: TGTGCCATCAGTGAGTCTGGACTGTCCCGGGGTCGGGGCTACACCTTC.

This clone was counted between two and nine times. V is TRBV4-2 and J is TRBJ1-3; unclear D gene. This CDR3 contains 14 residues. CDR1 is LGHNA, CDR2 YNFKEQ, per germline. Trimming pared 0 bases from V and 0 bases from J, leaving 3 bases between. The CDR3: CASSQDSSGNTIYF. CDR3 DNA: TGTGCCAGCAGCCAAGACAGCTCTGGAAACACCATATATTTT.

The gene calls are TRBV13 and TRBJ2-7, with 7 bases fitting TRBD2. This CDR3 is 14 amino acids long. With V trimmed by 6 bases and J by 3 bases, 8 bases remained unmatched. The germline V gene has CDR1 PRHDT and CDR2 FYEKMQ (reference sequence). CDR3 DNA sequence: TGTGCCAGCAGGCCCCGGGGAGGGGTCTACGAGCAGTACTTC. Protein sequence: CASRPRGGVYEQYF.

The genes are TRBV4-3 and TRBJ1-3; no clear D. Trimming removed 2 bases from V and 0 bases from J, with 14 bases in between. Germline CDR1 is LGHNA and CDR2 is YSLEER. The CDR3 contains 17 residues. As DNA, the CDR3 is TGCGCCAGCAGCCAATCGGAGGGTAAGAGCTCTGGAAACACCATATATTTT. This gives the protein CASSQSEGKSSGNTIYF.

CDR3 region: CATQEGTYNSPLHF. The CDR3 DNA follows: TGTGCCACTCAGGAAGGAACATATAATTCACCCCTCCACTTT. The chain links TRBV5-4 to TRBJ1-6; no definite D call. Germline-derived CDR1 and CDR2 are SGHNT and YYREEE (reference sequence). Trimming pared 9 bases from V and 4 bases from J, leaving 14 bases between. CDR3 length: 14 residues.

The J gene is TRBJ2-7, the V gene TRBV2; 9 bases match TRBD2. The CDR3 contains 15 residues. V lost 7 bases to trimming and J lost 0 bases; unmatched junction nucleotides: 7. Per germline, CDR1 SNHLY and CDR2 FYNNEI. This chain's CDR3 is CASKWSSGNSYEQYF. The CDR3 DNA sequence: TGTGCCAGCAAATGGTCTAGCGGGAACTCCTACGAGCAGTACTTC.

The J gene is TRBJ2-3, the V gene TRBV6-5; possibly TRBD2 for D (6 bases). Germline V gene lookup returns CDR1 MNHEY and CDR2 SVGAGI. V gave up 6 bases and J gave up 6 bases, with 19 bases separating them. This CDR3 is 15 amino acids long. For the CDR3, the DNA is TGTGCCAGCAGCCAGTCCGGGAGTCGGGGGGATACGCAGTATTTT. Translation gives CASSQSGSRGDTQYF.

The V and J genes are TRBV15 and TRBJ1-3; 7 bases fit TRBD1. The CDR3 is made up of 20 amino acids. J gave up 0 bases and V 0 bases, and 14 bases lay outside the gene matches. Germline assignment: CDR1 LNHNV and CDR2 YYDKDF (reference sequence). Here the CDR3 reads CATSRDVMRGGTLSGNTIYF. In DNA form, the CDR3 reads TGTGCCACCAGCAGAGACGTTATGCGAGGGGGCACGCTCTCTGGAAACACCATATATTTT. Full variable domain (rest looked up from reference TRBV15 and TRBJ1-3): DAMVIQNPRYQVTQFGKPVTLSCSQTLNHNVMYWYQQKSSQAPKLLFHYYDKDFNNEADTPDNFQSRRPNTSFCFLDIRSPGLGDTAMYLCATSRDVMRGGTLSGNTIYFGEGSWLTVV.

The chain employs TRBV5-1 and TRBJ2-1, with a possible D match to TRBD2 (5 bases). The CDR3 is made up of 13 amino acids. The V gene lost 1 base and the J gene lost 4 bases, with 6 bases spanning the gap. Germline V lookup: CDR1 SGHRS, CDR2 YFSETQ. The CDR3 DNA is TGCGCCAGCAGCTTGAGGGAGTACAATGAGCAGTTCTTC. It is translated as CASSLREYNEQFF.

The chain is built from TRBV6-5 and TRBJ2-1, with D tentatively TRBD2 (6 bases). Per germline, CDR1 MNHEY and CDR2 SVGAGI. The V end lost 6 bases, the J end lost 9 bases, and 18 bases lay between the germline ends. The CDR3 covers 14 residues. The DNA of the CDR3 is TGTGCCAGCAGCCCAAACGACCAGGGAGGTGAGCAGTTCTTC. This sequence encodes CASSPNDQGGEQFF.

This clone has more than one count but fewer than ten. The V and J genes are TRBV5-6 and TRBJ2-1; TRBD2 is a possible D gene (6 bases). The CDR3 has 12 residues. Germline V CDR1 and CDR2: SGHDT, YYEEEE. Trimming cost V 0 bases and J 14 bases, with 12 bases left between them. The CDR3 DNA reads as TGTGCCAGCAGCTTGGGGGAGCGGGCCGAGTTCTTC. It yields the protein CASSLGERAEFF.

The chain links TRBV5-8 to TRBJ2-7; the D gene is possibly TRBD2 (6 bases). Looked up from germline, CDR1 is SGHTS and CDR2 is YDEGEE. The germline V and J ends were trimmed by 1 base and 2 bases, with 25 bases remaining between them. This CDR3 is 19 amino acids long. CDR3 sequence reads: CASSLTAWGDDIWTYEQYF. DNA of the CDR3: TGTGCCAGCAGCTTGACTGCGTGGGGGGACGACATTTGGACCTACGAGCAGTACTTC.

The chain is built from TRBV19 and TRBJ2-5, with 15 nucleotides matching TRBD2. The CDR3 is 17 residues long. Germline assignment: CDR1 LNHDA and CDR2 SQIVND (reference sequence). V trimming: 3 bases; J trimming: 5 bases; junction bases outside the gene matches: 7. CDR3: CASSIIGLAGGQETQYF. CDR3 DNA: TGTGCCAGTAGTATCATAGGACTAGCGGGGGGGCAGGAGACCCAGTACTTC.

The chain combines TRBV27 with TRBJ2-1; 9 nucleotides line up with TRBD2. The ends lost 7 bases at V and 2 bases at J; junction bases unmatched: 3. The CDR3 spans 14 residues. CDR1 and CDR2 (germline): MNHEY, SMNVEV (reference sequence). CDR3 sequence: CASTAGGTYNEQFF. The CDR3 coding sequence is TGTGCCAGCACAGCGGGAGGAACCTACAATGAGCAGTTCTTC.